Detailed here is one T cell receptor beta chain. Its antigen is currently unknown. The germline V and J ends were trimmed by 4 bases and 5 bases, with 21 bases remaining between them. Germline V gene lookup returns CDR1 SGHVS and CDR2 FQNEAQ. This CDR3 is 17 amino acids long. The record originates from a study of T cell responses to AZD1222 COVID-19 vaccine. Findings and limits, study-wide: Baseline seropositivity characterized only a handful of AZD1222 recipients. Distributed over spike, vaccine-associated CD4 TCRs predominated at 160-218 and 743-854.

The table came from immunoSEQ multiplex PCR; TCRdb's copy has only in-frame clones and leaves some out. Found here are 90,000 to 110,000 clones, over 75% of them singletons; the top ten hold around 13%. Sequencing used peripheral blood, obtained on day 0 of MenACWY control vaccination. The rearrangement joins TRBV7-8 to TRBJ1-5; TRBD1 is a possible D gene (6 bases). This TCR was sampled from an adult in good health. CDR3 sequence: CASSSNRGYGGDQPQHF. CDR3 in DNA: TGTGCCAGCAGCTCAAATAGGGGGTACGGAGGAGATCAGCCCCAGCATTTT.